This T cell receptor beta chain derives from a study of OX40 agonist ivuxolimab in advanced cancers. About the research overall: The dose-escalation cohort was around 83% male, with a mean age of 60 years, ranging roughly 23 to 90.

Clones were sequenced by immunoSEQ multiplex PCR, and TCRdb holds only the in-frame ones, with some missing. The table has some 80,000 clones, approximately 85% seen once; the top ten hold roughly 0.62%. Deletions cut 1 base from V and 2 bases from J, with 11 bases between. This CDR3 contains 15 residues. CDR1 is KGHSH, CDR2 LQKENI, per germline. This chain joins TRBV18 and TRBJ1-1; D is uncertain. This TCR derives from an adult with an advanced solid tumor such as melanoma, head and neck, liver or kidney cancer. The starting material was CD4+ or CD8+ T cells sorted from blood, obtained in a trial of the OX40 agonist ivuxolimab. As DNA, the CDR3 is TGTGCCAGCTCACCACTTGGCCAGGATAACACTGAAGCTTTCTTT. It encodes CASSPLGQDNTEAFF.